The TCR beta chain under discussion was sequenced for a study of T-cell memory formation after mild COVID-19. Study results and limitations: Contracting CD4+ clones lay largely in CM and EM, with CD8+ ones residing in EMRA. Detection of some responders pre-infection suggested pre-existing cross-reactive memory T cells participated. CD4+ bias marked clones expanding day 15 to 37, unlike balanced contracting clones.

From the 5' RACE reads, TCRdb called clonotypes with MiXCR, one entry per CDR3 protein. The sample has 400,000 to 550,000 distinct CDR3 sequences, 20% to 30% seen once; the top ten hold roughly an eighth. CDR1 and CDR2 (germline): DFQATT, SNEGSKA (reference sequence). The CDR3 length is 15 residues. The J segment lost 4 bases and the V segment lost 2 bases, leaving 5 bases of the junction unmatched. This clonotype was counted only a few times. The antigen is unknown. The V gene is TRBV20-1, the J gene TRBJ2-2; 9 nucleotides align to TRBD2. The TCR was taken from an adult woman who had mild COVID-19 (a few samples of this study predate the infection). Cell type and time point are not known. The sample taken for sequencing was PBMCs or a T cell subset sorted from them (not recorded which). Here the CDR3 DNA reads TGCAGTGCTAGATCTAGCGGGACCGGCACCGGGGAGCTGTTTTTT. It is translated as CSARSSGTGTGELFF.